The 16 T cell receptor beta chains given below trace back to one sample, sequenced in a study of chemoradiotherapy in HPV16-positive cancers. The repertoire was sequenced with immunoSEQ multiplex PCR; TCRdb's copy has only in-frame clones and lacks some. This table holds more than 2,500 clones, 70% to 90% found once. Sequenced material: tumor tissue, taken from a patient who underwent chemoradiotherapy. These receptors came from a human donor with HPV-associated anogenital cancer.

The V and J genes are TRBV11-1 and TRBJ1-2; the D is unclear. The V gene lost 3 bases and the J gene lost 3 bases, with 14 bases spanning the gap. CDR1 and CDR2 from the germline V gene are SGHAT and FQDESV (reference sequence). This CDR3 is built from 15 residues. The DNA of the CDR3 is TGTGCCAGCAGCTTGGGTCACGGCAAGTACTATGGCTACACCTTC. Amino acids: CASSLGHGKYYGYTF.

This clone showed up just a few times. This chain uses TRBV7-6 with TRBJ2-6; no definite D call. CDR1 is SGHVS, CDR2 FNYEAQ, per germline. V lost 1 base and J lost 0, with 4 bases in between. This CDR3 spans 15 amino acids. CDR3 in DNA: TGTGCCAGCAGCTTAGATAACTCTGGGGCCAACGTCCTGACTTTC. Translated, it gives CASSLDNSGANVLTF.

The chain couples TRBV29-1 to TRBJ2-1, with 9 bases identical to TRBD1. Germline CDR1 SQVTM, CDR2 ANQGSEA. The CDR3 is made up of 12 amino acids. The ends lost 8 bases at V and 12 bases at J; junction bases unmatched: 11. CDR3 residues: CSTKTGGLGQFF. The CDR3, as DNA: TGCAGCACAAAGACAGGGGGATTGGGGCAGTTCTTC.

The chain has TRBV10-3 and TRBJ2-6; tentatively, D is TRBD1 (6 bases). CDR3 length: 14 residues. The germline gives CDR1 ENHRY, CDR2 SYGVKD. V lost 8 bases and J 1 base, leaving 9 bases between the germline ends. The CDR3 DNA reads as TGTGCCATCCCCGACAGGTCTGGGGCCAACGTCCTGACTTTC. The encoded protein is CAIPDRSGANVLTF.

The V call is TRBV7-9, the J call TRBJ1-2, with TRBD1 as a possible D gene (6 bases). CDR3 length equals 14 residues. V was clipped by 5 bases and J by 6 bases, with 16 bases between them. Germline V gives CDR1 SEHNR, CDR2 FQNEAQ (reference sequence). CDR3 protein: CASSGGEGGHGYTF. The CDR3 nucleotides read TGTGCCAGCAGCGGAGGGGAGGGGGGCCATGGCTACACCTTC.

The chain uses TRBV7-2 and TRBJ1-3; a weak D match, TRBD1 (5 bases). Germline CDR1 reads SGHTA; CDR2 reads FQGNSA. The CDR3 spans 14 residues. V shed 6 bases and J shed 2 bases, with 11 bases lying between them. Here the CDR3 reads CASRDKLAGNTIYF. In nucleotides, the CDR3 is TGTGCCAGCAGGGACAAACTTGCTGGAAACACCATATATTTT.

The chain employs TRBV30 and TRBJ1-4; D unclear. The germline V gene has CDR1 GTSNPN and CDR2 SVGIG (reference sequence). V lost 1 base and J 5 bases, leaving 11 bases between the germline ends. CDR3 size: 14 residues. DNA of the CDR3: TGTGCCTGGAGTGAAAGGACTCCAAATGAAAAACTGTTTTTT. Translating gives CAWSERTPNEKLFF.

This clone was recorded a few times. CDR3 region: CASSWGKGDSGYTF. The CDR3 coding sequence is TGCGCCAGCAGCTGGGGCAAAGGGGATAGTGGCTACACCTTC. V and J are TRBV5-1 and TRBJ1-2; TRBD1 might be the D (5 bases). The CDR3 has 14 amino acids. CDR1 is SGHRS, CDR2 YFSETQ, per germline. The ends were cut back, 3 bases at V and 7 bases at J, with 16 bases in the middle.

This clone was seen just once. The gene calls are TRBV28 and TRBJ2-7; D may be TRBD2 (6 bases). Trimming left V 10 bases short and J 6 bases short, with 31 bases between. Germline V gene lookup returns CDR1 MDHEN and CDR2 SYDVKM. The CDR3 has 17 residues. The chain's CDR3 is CATISATRRAGRGEQYF. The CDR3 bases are TGTGCCACCATATCAGCAACTCGGAGGGCAGGGAGAGGCGAGCAGTACTTC. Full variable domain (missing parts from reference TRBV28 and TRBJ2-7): DVKVTQSSRYLVKRTGEKVFLECVQDMDHENMFWYRQDPGLGLRLIYFSYDVKMKEKGDIPEGYSVSREKKERFSLILESASTNQTSMYLCATISATRRAGRGEQYFGPGTRLTVT.

The CDR3 region is CASRMEGPNSPLHF. CDR3 sequence (DNA): TGTGCCAGCAGGATGGAGGGTCCTAATTCACCCCTCCACTTT. V and J are TRBV28 and TRBJ1-6; D is unclear. CDR1 is MDHEN, CDR2 SYDVKM, per germline. The length of the CDR3 is 14 residues. V was trimmed by 6 bases and J by 6 bases, leaving 12 bases between them.

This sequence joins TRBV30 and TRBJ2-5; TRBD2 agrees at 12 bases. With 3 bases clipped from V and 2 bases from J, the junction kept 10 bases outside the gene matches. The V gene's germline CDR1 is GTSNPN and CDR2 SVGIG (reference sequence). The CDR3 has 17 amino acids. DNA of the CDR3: TGTGCCTGGAGCTGGAATCTAGCGGGGGGGCGGCAAGAGACCCAGTACTTC. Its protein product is CAWSWNLAGGRQETQYF.

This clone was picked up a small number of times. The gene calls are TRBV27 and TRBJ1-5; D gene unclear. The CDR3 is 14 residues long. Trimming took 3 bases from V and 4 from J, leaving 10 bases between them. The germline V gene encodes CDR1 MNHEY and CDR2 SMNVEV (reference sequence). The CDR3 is CASSFNNGNQPQHF. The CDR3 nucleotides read TGTGCCAGCAGTTTTAATAATGGAAATCAGCCCCAGCATTTT.

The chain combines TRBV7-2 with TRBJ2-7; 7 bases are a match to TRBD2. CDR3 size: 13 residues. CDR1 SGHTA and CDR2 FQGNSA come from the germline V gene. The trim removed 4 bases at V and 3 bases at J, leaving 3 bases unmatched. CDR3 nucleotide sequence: TGTGCCAGCAGCTCCCGGACTAGCTACGAGCAGTACTTC. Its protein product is CASSSRTSYEQYF.

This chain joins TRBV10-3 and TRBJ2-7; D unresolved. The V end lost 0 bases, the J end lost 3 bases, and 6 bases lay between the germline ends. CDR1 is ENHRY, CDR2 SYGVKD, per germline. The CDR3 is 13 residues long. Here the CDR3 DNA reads TGTGCCATCAGTGAGTCGTTAGGCTACGAGCAGTACTTC. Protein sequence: CAISESLGYEQYF.

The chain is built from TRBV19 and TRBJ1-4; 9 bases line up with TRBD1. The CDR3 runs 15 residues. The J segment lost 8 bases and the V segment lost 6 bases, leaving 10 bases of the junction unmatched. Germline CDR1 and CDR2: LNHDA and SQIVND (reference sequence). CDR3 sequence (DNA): TGTGCCAGTAGGCATTTGGGACAGGGACCCGAAAAACTGTTTTTT. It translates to CASRHLGQGPEKLFF.

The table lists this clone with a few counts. The CDR3 region has the DNA TGTGCCAGCAGTGGGGAGAACAGGGGAGCCTACGAGCAGTACTTC. It codes for CASSGENRGAYEQYF. The chain uses TRBV6-1 and TRBJ2-7, with 7 bases aligning to TRBD1. With V trimmed by 4 bases and J by 2 bases, 8 bases remained unmatched. This CDR3 region has 15 residues. Germline CDR1 MNHNS, CDR2 SASEGT.